A single sample gave rise to the 18 T cell receptor beta chains below, sequenced in a study of T cell repertoires in cytomegalovirus infection. TCRdb called the reads again in MiXCR, with one record for every CDR3 protein. The sample lists roughly 700,000 distinct CDR3 sequences, approximately 33% occurring once. Their antigens remain unidentified. The material sequenced was cultured PBMCs, taken from culture after CMV antigen stimulation. These receptors were obtained from a human donor in good health (CMV status not recorded). Some clones in this sample may be carry-over from other donors' samples.

The gene calls are TRBV11-1 and TRBJ1-4; D unclear. The CDR3 spans 11 residues. Germline V gene sequence: CDR1 SGHAT, CDR2 FQDESV (reference sequence). Trimming took off 5 bases at V and 7 bases at J, with 5 bases between the two ends. Here the CDR3 reads CASSRSEKLFF. CDR3 DNA: TGTGCCAGCAGCCGCAGTGAAAAACTGTTTTTT.

The chain is built from TRBV12-3 or TRBV12-4 and TRBJ2-5; D gene uncertain. Trimming took off 4 bases at V and 5 bases at J, with 5 bases between the two ends. The CDR3 length is 11 residues. This CDR3 is CASSWMETQYF. CDR3 DNA sequence: TGTGCCAGCAGTTGGATGGAGACCCAGTACTTC.

The CDR3 region has the DNA TGTGCCAGCAGCCCTTCGGAGGCAGGGAAAGGCGAGCAGTACTTC. This encodes CASSPSEAGKGEQYF. The J gene is TRBJ2-7, the V gene TRBV27, with D perhaps assigned TRBD1 or TRBD2 (5 bases each). The V gene lost 6 bases and the J gene lost 6 bases, with 21 bases spanning the gap. The CDR3 contains 15 residues. Germline V lookup: CDR1 MNHEY, CDR2 SMNVEV (reference sequence).

This chain links TRBV28 with TRBJ1-5, with 7 nucleotides matching TRBD1. Losses at the gene ends were 9 bases for V and 9 bases for J; bases not matched to a gene: 8. In germline, CDR1 is MDHEN, CDR2 SYDVKM. CDR3 size: 12 residues. The CDR3 DNA reads as TGTGCCAGTGGACAGGTCCAATTGCCCCAGCATTTT. Protein product: CASGQVQLPQHF.

This clonotype was seen more than once but under ten times. A read error may explain this, as a much larger clone is one base away. The V gene is TRBV6-2 or TRBV6-3, the J gene TRBJ2-1, with 8 bases lining up with TRBD2. Germline V lookup: CDR1 MNHEY, CDR2 SVGEGT. The V gene end was trimmed by 5 bases and the J gene end by 4 bases; junction bases not matched to a gene: 4. The CDR3 is made up of 14 amino acids. The CDR3 sequence: CASSTTSGYNEQFF. The CDR3 DNA is TGTGCCAGCAGTACAACTAGCGGTTACAATGAGCAGTTCTTC.

This clonotype was detected many times. J is TRBJ1-4 and V is TRBV7-2; no clear D gene. CDR1 SGHTA and CDR2 FQGNSA come from the germline V gene. The CDR3 totals 15 residues. Trimming took off 1 base at V and 0 bases at J, with 6 bases between the two ends. This chain's CDR3 is CASSLEGATNEKLFF. CDR3 bases: TGTGCCAGCAGCTTAGAGGGTGCAACTAATGAAAAACTGTTTTTT.

CDR3 in amino acids: CATRDRGDYEQYF. CDR3 nucleotides: TGTGCCACCAGGGACAGGGGGGACTACGAGCAGTACTTC. This chain links TRBV5-4 with TRBJ2-7; 11 bases line up with TRBD1. Germline values: CDR1 SGHNT, CDR2 YYREEE (reference sequence). The CDR3 has 13 residues. Unmatched junction bases numbered 5, after V lost 9 bases and J lost 3 bases.

The chain couples TRBV19 to TRBJ1-1; D call uncertain. CDR3 length: 14 amino acids. V lost 3 bases to trimming and J lost 7 bases, with 15 bases between them. Germline V CDR1 and CDR2: LNHDA, SQIVND (reference sequence). The CDR3 nucleotides read TGTGCCAGTAGTATCGAGCCCCACGTGGGTGAAGCTTTCTTT. This translates into CASSIEPHVGEAFF.

The table lists this clonotype with a few counts. The chain joins TRBV11-2 to TRBJ1-1, with D perhaps matching TRBD1 (6 bases). This CDR3 is built from 16 residues. Trimming removed 6 bases at V and 0 bases at J, with 17 bases between. Germline loops: CDR1 SGHAT, CDR2 FQNNGV. The CDR3 DNA follows: TGTGCCAGCAGGGCGTTAACCGGGACAATGAACACTGAAGCTTTCTTT. This translates into CASRALTGTMNTEAFF. Full variable domain (missing parts from reference TRBV11-2 and TRBJ1-1): EAGVAQSPRYKIIEKRQSVAFWCNPISGHATLYWYQQILGQGPKLLIQFQNNGVVDDSQLPKDRFSAERLKGVDSTLKIQPAKLEDSAVYLCASRALTGTMNTEAFFGQGTRLTVV.

The rearrangement joins TRBV2 to TRBJ2-1; D possibly corresponds to TRBD2 (6 bases). This CDR3 region has 18 residues. CDR1 is SNHLY and CDR2 is FYNNEI in the germline V gene. V shed 5 bases and J shed 3 bases, with 23 bases lying between them. Here the CDR3 DNA reads TGTGCCAGCAGTACCATGGCGGAAAACCCGGGGGTCTACAATGAGCAGTTCTTC. Translation: CASSTMAENPGVYNEQFF.

V gene TRBV7-2 combines with J gene TRBJ2-2, with D perhaps matching TRBD1 (6 bases). Germline V gene lookup returns CDR1 SGHTA and CDR2 FQGNSA. The CDR3 loop spans 13 amino acids. CDR3 loop: CGTGRMGSGELFF. Written as DNA, the CDR3 is TGTGGCACAGGGCGCATGGGGTCCGGGGAGCTGTTTTTT.

A few counts support this clonotype. V is TRBV19 and J is TRBJ2-7, with TRBD2 identical over 7 bases. J gave up 2 bases and V 6 bases, and 10 bases lay outside the gene matches. Per germline, CDR1 LNHDA and CDR2 SQIVND (reference sequence). The CDR3 runs 15 residues. The DNA of the CDR3 is TGTGCCAGTAGCACTATAAGCGGGGCGCCCTACGAGCAGTACTTC. Translating gives CASSTISGAPYEQYF.

This clonotype has a handful of counts. The V call is TRBV27, the J call TRBJ2-5; D possibly corresponds to TRBD1 (6 bases). CDR3 length: 14 amino acids. The V end was cut by 5 bases, the J end by 5 bases, with 15 bases between. Germline V CDR1 and CDR2: MNHEY, SMNVEV (reference sequence). The CDR3 loop reads CASSLGQTGETQYF. In DNA form, the CDR3 reads TGTGCCAGCAGTCTCGGGCAAACAGGGGAGACCCAGTACTTC.

The chain employs TRBV11-2 and TRBJ2-1, with D tentatively TRBD2 (6 bases). V was shortened by 9 bases and J by 5 bases, with 14 bases between the two germline ends. CDR1 is SGHAT, CDR2 FQNNGV, per germline. This CDR3 spans 13 amino acids. The CDR3 loop is CARRAEGDNEQFF. The DNA for the CDR3 is TGTGCCAGACGAGCGGAGGGCGACAATGAGCAGTTCTTC.

The sample holds a few counts of this clonotype. V is TRBV7-2 and J is TRBJ2-1, with 7 positions matching TRBD2. The ends lost 4 bases at V and 9 bases at J; junction bases unmatched: 6. Per the germline V gene, CDR1 is SGHTA and CDR2 is FQGNSA. CDR3 length: 13 residues. CDR3 amino acids: CASSWGRGSEQFF. The CDR3 DNA reads TGTGCCAGCAGCTGGGGGAGGGGCTCTGAGCAGTTCTTC.

This clonotype came up a few times. The chain combines TRBV12-3 or TRBV12-4 with TRBJ1-1; D is unresolved. V dropped 7 bases and J dropped 5 bases, with 11 bases sitting between them. The length of the CDR3 is 12 residues. DNA for the CDR3: TGTGCCAGCAATTTTGGAGGGACTGAAGCTTTCTTT. Translated, it gives CASNFGGTEAFF.

The V and J genes are TRBV5-5 and TRBJ2-1; D is perhaps TRBD2 (5 bases). The germline V gene encodes CDR1 SGHKS and CDR2 YYEKEE (reference sequence). V gave up 4 bases and J gave up 0 bases, with 20 bases separating them. This CDR3 has 18 residues. CDR3 sequence reads: CASSPAAGNYISYNEQFF. Here the CDR3 DNA reads TGTGCCAGCAGCCCTGCGGCGGGCAACTACATCTCCTACAATGAGCAGTTCTTC.

This clonotype has more than one count but fewer than ten. The chain couples TRBV18 to TRBJ2-7; the match to TRBD1 covers 10 bases. The CDR3 has 14 amino acids. The V gene end was trimmed by 3 bases and the J gene end by 6 bases; junction bases not matched to a gene: 5. CDR1 and CDR2 from the germline V gene are KGHSH and LQKENI. The CDR3 protein is CASSPGTGVSEQYF. DNA for the CDR3: TGTGCCAGCTCACCTGGGACAGGGGTTAGCGAGCAGTACTTC.